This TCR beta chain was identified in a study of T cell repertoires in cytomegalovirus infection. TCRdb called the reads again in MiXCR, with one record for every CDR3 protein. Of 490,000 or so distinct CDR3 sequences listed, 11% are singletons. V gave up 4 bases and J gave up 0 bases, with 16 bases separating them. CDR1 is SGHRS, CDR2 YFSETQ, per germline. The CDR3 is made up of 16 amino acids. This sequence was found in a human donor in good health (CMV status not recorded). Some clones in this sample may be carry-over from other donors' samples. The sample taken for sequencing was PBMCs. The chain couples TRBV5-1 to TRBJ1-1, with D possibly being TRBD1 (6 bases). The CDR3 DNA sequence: TGCGCCAGCAGCCCATCCTTAGGGGGGATGAACACTGAAGCTTTCTTT. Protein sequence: CASSPSLGGMNTEAFF.